This TCR beta chain derives from a study of OX40 agonist ivuxolimab in advanced cancers. V shed 2 bases and J shed 8 bases, with 13 bases lying between them. Germline assignment: CDR1 KGHSH and CDR2 LQKENI. The CDR3 contains 15 residues. Sequenced by immunoSEQ multiplex PCR; TCRdb stores in-frame clones only, minus some. This sample has 100,000 or so clones, with approximately 91% found just once. The chain links TRBV18 to TRBJ1-6; D uncertain. The receptor was isolated from an adult with an advanced solid tumor such as melanoma, head and neck, liver or kidney cancer. The sample here was CD4+ or CD8+ T cells sorted from blood, taken in a trial of the OX40 agonist ivuxolimab. CDR3 in DNA: TGTGCCAGCTCACCAGTGGCCTCCGGTGATTCACCCCTCCACTTT. Translating it yields CASSPVASGDSPLHF.